Following are 2 T cell receptor beta chains from one sample sequenced in a study of T-cell memory formation after mild COVID-19. In TCRdb, the 5' RACE reads were re-called with MiXCR into one record per CDR3 protein. The sample comprises a few hundred thousand distinct CDR3 sequences, approximately 21% of which are singletons, and about 8.4% rests with the top ten. Sequenced sample: PBMCs or a T cell subset sorted from them (not recorded which). The receptor source for this set is an adult woman who had mild COVID-19 (a few samples of this study predate the infection). Cell type and time point are not known.

This clonotype was observed a few times. The chain combines TRBV6-1 with TRBJ2-2; D is tentatively TRBD1 or TRBD2 (5 bases each). The CDR3 consists of 14 residues. The ends were cut back, 4 bases at V and 3 bases at J, with 9 bases in the middle. CDR1 MNHNS and CDR2 SASEGT come from the germline V gene. For the CDR3, the DNA is TGTGCCAGCAGTGGGGGACGTTACACCGGGGAGCTGTTTTTT. The encoded protein is CASSGGRYTGELFF.

This clonotype was seen more than once but under ten times. The rearrangement joins TRBV20-1 to TRBJ1-2; D not certain. V lost 6 bases and J lost 0, with 11 bases in between. Germline V gene sequence: CDR1 DFQATT, CDR2 SNEGSKA (reference sequence). This CDR3 spans 13 amino acids. The CDR3 coding sequence is TGCAGTGCCCCGGACGGGCCTAACTATGGCTACACCTTC. Its protein is CSAPDGPNYGYTF.